Listed here are 25 T cell receptor beta chains from one sample, sequenced in a study of control samples from healthy donors and cancer patients (dated by TCRdb to 2020 to 2022). Library generation was performed with the immunoSEQ multiplex PCR assay. TCRdb provides this immuneACCESS table in a form limited to in-frame rearrangements. Some clones are lacking; in checked studies, under half of them reflect an unresolved V gene, and why the rest are absent is not known. Within this sample are about 100,000 clones, with roughly 84% of them counted one time only. The ten largest make up 15% to 20% of the sample. Sample: blood. All receptors derive from a woman between 45 and 65 years old in good health.

This clone has just a few counts. V is TRBV25-1 and J is TRBJ2-1, with 10 bases identical to TRBD2. The trim removed 4 bases at V and 3 bases at J, leaving 3 bases unmatched. From germline, CDR1 is MGHDK and CDR2 SYGVNS. This CDR3 is 15 amino acids long. Written as DNA, the CDR3 is TGTGCCAGCAGTGGCGGGACTAGCGACTACAATGAGCAGTTCTTC. Translation gives CASSGGTSDYNEQFF.

V and J are TRBV13 and TRBJ2-7; D is unclear. Trimming left V 4 bases short and J 0 bases short, with 4 bases between. This CDR3 comprises 12 residues. Germline-derived CDR1 and CDR2 are PRHDT and FYEKMQ (reference sequence). Here the CDR3 DNA reads TGTGCCAGCAGCTCAGGCTCCTACGAGCAGTACGTC. Protein: CASSSGSYEQYV.

The table lists this clone with a count of one. This rearrangement joins TRBV4-1 to TRBJ2-3; a weak D match, TRBD2 (7 bases). The CDR3 is 16 amino acids. The ends were cut back, 1 base at V and 0 bases at J, with 11 bases in the middle. Germline-derived CDR1 and CDR2 are MGHRA and YSYEKL. CDR3 loop: CASSQGRGASTDTQYF. The CDR3 nucleotides are TGCGCCAGCAGCCAAGGCCGGGGGGCAAGCACAGATACGCAGTATTTT.

V usage is TRBV4-2 and J usage is TRBJ2-7; TRBD1 matches at 10 bases. This CDR3 has 17 residues. Germline V gene data show CDR1 as LGHNA and CDR2 as YNFKEQ. Unmatched junction bases numbered 12, after V lost 0 bases and J lost 7 bases. CDR3 residues: CASSQDVGQGLSGEQYF. The CDR3 bases are TGTGCCAGCAGCCAAGACGTGGGACAGGGGCTGTCCGGAGAGCAGTACTTC.

The chain uses TRBV6-2 or TRBV6-3 and TRBJ2-1; tentatively, D is TRBD1 (5 bases). V shed 6 bases and J shed 0 bases, with 12 bases lying between them. This CDR3 has 15 residues. Germline values: CDR1 MNHEY, CDR2 SVGEGT. CDR3 loop: CASSRQLSSYNEQFF. For the CDR3, the DNA is TGTGCCAGCAGCCGACAGCTGAGCTCCTACAATGAGCAGTTCTTC.

The chain recombines TRBV6-5 with TRBJ2-7; TRBD1 agrees at 9 bases. The CDR3 contains 14 residues. The germline gives CDR1 MNHEY, CDR2 SVGAGI. V was pared by 5 bases and J by 5 bases, with 7 bases of the junction left unmatched. The CDR3 protein is CASSLQGAWDEQYV. CDR3 DNA sequence: TGTGCCAGCAGTCTACAGGGGGCTTGGGACGAGCAGTACGTC.

The genes are TRBV6-4 and TRBJ2-7, with D tentatively TRBD1 (6 bases). Deletions cut 7 bases from V and 5 bases from J, with 12 bases between. CDR3 length: 12 residues. The germline gives CDR1 MRHNA, CDR2 SNTAGT. The CDR3 protein is CASNPRGDEQYV. The CDR3, as DNA: TGTGCCAGCAATCCCAGGGGAGACGAGCAGTACGTC.

This chain uses TRBV25-1 with TRBJ1-5; D unresolved. Germline V gene sequence: CDR1 MGHDK, CDR2 SYGVNS. The length of the CDR3 is 14 residues. The V end was cut by 4 bases, the J end by 1 base, with 8 bases between. The chain's CDR3 is CASSATGSNQPQHF. Written as DNA, the CDR3 is TGTGCCAGCAGTGCGACGGGAAGCAATCAGCCCCAGCATTTT.

The chain carries TRBV4-2 and TRBJ1-1; 10 positions agree with TRBD1. Trimming at V came to 1 base and at J to 10 bases, leaving 6 bases not matched to a gene. The CDR3 totals 14 residues. CDR1 and CDR2 (germline): LGHNA, YNFKEQ. This CDR3 reads CASSQVGQGLVAFF. CDR3 bases: TGTGCCAGCAGCCAAGTGGGACAGGGGCTGGTAGCTTTCTTT.

The gene calls are TRBV11-2 and TRBJ1-4; 7 bases are shared with TRBD1. The CDR3 has 17 amino acids. Germline trimming cut 4 bases from V and 2 bases from J; bases unmatched to any gene: 10. Germline CDR1 and CDR2: SGHAT and FQNNGV. In DNA form, the CDR3 reads TGTGCCAGCAGCTCTCGACAGGGAGGGGTGACTAATGAAAAACTGTTTTTT. This codes for CASSSRQGGVTNEKLFF.

The chain has TRBV2 and TRBJ2-3; D is perhaps TRBD2 (5 bases). The CDR3 is 14 amino acids. The germline gives CDR1 SNHLY, CDR2 FYNNEI. Trimming left V 7 bases short and J 3 bases short, with 14 bases between. CDR3 amino acids: CASTLGIATDTQYF. As DNA, the CDR3 is TGTGCCAGCACCCTAGGGATAGCGACAGATACGCAGTATTTT.

The V call is TRBV6-5, the J call TRBJ1-2, with D tentatively TRBD1 (5 bases). The germline V gene has CDR1 MNHEY and CDR2 SVGAGI. The CDR3 loop spans 14 amino acids. The V gene lost 2 bases and the J gene lost 7 bases, with 14 bases spanning the gap. CDR3 region: CASSYGQGMGGYTF. CDR3 sequence (DNA): TGTGCCAGCAGTTACGGGCAGGGAATGGGTGGCTACACCTTC.

CDR3 region: CASSLEEDSPLHF. CDR3 DNA: TGTGCCAGCAGCTTAGAGGAGGATTCACCCCTCCACTTT. The rearrangement uses TRBV7-9 and TRBJ1-6; no definite D call. Germline V gene data show CDR1 as SEHNR and CDR2 as FQNEAQ (reference sequence). V was pared by 1 base and J by 8 bases, with 6 bases between. The CDR3 sequence is 13 residues long.

This chain connects TRBV28 to TRBJ1-1; D not certain. CDR1 and CDR2 from the germline V gene are MDHEN and SYDVKM. The CDR3 runs to 13 residues. Deletions cut 2 bases from V and 7 bases from J, with 11 bases between. The CDR3 protein is CASSLPRIHEAFF. In DNA, the CDR3 is TGTGCCAGCAGTTTACCGCGGATTCATGAAGCTTTCTTT.

This chain joins TRBV2 and TRBJ2-4; TRBD1 matches 8 bases. Germline values: CDR1 SNHLY, CDR2 FYNNEI. After removal of 7 bases from V and 8 bases from J, the junction contained 13 bases not matched to a gene. CDR3 length: 15 residues. Here the CDR3 reads CASTEGGRGLDIQYF. In nucleotides, the CDR3 is TGTGCCAGCACCGAAGGTGGCAGGGGGCTAGACATTCAGTACTTC.

The chain employs TRBV30 and TRBJ1-2, with TRBD1 identical over 7 bases. Per the germline V gene, CDR1 is GTSNPN and CDR2 is SVGIG (reference sequence). With V trimmed by 5 bases and J by 5 bases, 8 bases remained unmatched. The CDR3 is made up of 13 amino acids. The CDR3 sequence is CAWRDRVKYGYTF. CDR3 nucleotides: TGTGCCTGGCGTGACAGGGTAAAATATGGCTACACCTTC.

This clone has a single count. The gene calls are TRBV19 and TRBJ2-3; 7 bases fit TRBD2. This CDR3 contains 17 residues. Germline V gives CDR1 LNHDA, CDR2 SQIVND (reference sequence). The V segment lost 2 bases and the J segment 5 bases; nucleotides outside the gene matches: 13. The DNA of the CDR3 is TGTGCCAGTAGTATATCCCCCAGCGGGGCCCGCAGAGATACGCAGTATTTT. This sequence encodes CASSISPSGARRDTQYF.

The CDR3 DNA sequence: TGTGCCAGCAGCAGAGGACAGGTCCCTCGAGAGACCCAGTACTTC. Its protein is CASSRGQVPRETQYF. This chain joins TRBV5-4 and TRBJ2-5; 7 nucleotides align to TRBD1. CDR3 length: 15 amino acids. Trimming at V came to 4 bases and at J to 4 bases, leaving 10 bases not matched to a gene. Per germline, CDR1 SGHNT and CDR2 YYREEE (reference sequence).

This chain connects TRBV7-2 to TRBJ2-1, with a possible D match to TRBD2 (5 bases). Germline V gene sequence: CDR1 SGHTA, CDR2 FQGNSA. Trimming cost V 2 bases and J 5 bases, with 13 bases left between them. The CDR3 extends over 15 amino acids. CDR3 protein: CASSLYRRADNEQFF. The DNA for the CDR3 is TGTGCCAGCAGCTTATACCGGCGGGCCGACAATGAGCAGTTCTTC. Using reference TRBV7-2 and TRBJ2-1 for the parts outside the CDR3, the full variable domain is GAGVSQSPSNKVTEKGKDVELRCDPISGHTALYWYRQSLGQGLEFLIYFQGNSAPDKSGLPSDRFSAERTGGSVSTLTIQRTQQEDSAVYLCASSLYRRADNEQFFGPGTRLTVL.

The rearrangement links TRBV30 to TRBJ1-2; D is ambiguous. V was pared by 7 bases and J by 5 bases, with 20 bases between. The V gene's germline CDR1 is GTSNPN and CDR2 SVGIG (reference sequence). The CDR3 runs 14 residues. The chain's CDR3 is CASPPPGGWYGYTF. DNA for the CDR3: TGTGCCTCTCCACCTCCGGGCGGATGGTATGGCTACACCTTC.

The gene calls are TRBV6-1 and TRBJ2-6, with no clear D. The V end was cut by 3 bases, the J end by 0 bases, with 6 bases between. The CDR3 is made up of 15 amino acids. The germline CDR1 and CDR2 sequences are MNHNS and SASEGT. In DNA form, the CDR3 reads TGTGCCAGCAGTGACAGACGCTCTGGGGCCAACGTCCTGACTTTC. It specifies CASSDRRSGANVLTF.

The J gene is TRBJ2-2, the V gene TRBV12-5; 8 nucleotides match TRBD2. CDR1 LGHNT and CDR2 FRNRAP come from the germline V gene. The CDR3 loop spans 12 amino acids. The CDR3 sequence: CASGGWTGELFF. The CDR3 DNA reads TGTGCCTCGGGAGGGTGGACCGGGGAGCTGTTTTTT.

The V gene is TRBV5-5, the J gene TRBJ2-5, with 14 bases fitting TRBD2. Germline loops: CDR1 SGHKS, CDR2 YYEKEE (reference sequence). Trimming took 4 bases from V and 4 from J; bases not matched to a gene: 9. The CDR3 has 17 residues. The CDR3 loop reads CASSPPSGTSGGETQYF. As DNA, the CDR3 is TGTGCCAGCAGCCCCCCCTCCGGGACTAGCGGGGGAGAGACCCAGTACTTC. Full variable domain (remainder filled in from reference TRBV5-5 and TRBJ2-5): DAGVTQSPTHLIKTRGQQVTLRCSPISGHKSVSWYQQVLGQGPQFIFQYYEKEERGRGNFPDRFSARQFPNYSSELNVNALLLGDSALYLCASSPPSGTSGGETQYFGPGTRLLVL.

As concerns this clone: The sample contains more than one DNA sequence encoding this CDR3. The chain links TRBV15 to TRBJ2-3, with unresolved D. Germline CDR1 reads LNHNV; CDR2 reads YYDKDF (reference sequence). The germline V and J ends were trimmed by 3 bases and 1 base, with 2 bases remaining between them. The CDR3 totals 12 residues. The CDR3 here is CATSRGTDTQYF. The CDR3, as DNA: TGTGCCACCAGCAGGGGCACAGATACGCAGTATTTT.

For this clone: Within the sample, other DNA sequences also encode this same CDR3. The chain couples TRBV19 to TRBJ2-3, with D unclear. V lost 1 base to trimming and J lost 0 bases, with 2 bases between them. The CDR3 covers 13 residues. Per the germline V gene, CDR1 is LNHDA and CDR2 is SQIVND (reference sequence). The CDR3 here is CASSIGSTDTQYF. CDR3 coding DNA: TGTGCCAGTAGTATAGGAAGCACAGATACGCAGTATTTT.